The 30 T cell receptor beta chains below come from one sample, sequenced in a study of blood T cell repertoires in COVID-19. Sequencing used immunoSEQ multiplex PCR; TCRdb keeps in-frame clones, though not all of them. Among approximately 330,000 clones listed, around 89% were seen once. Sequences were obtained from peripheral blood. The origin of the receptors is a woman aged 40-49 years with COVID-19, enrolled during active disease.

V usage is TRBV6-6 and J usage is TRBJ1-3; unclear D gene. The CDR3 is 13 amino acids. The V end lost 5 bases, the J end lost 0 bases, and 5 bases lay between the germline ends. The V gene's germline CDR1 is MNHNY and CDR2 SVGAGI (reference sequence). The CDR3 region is CASSEISGNTIYF. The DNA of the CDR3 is TGTGCCAGCAGTGAGATCTCTGGAAACACCATATATTTT.

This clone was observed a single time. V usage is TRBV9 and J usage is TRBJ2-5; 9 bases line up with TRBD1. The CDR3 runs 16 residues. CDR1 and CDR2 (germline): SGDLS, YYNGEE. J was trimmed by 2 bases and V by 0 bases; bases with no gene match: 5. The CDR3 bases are TGTGCCAGCAGCGTAGCCCCGGGACAGGGACAAGAGACCCAGTACTTC. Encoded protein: CASSVAPGQGQETQYF.

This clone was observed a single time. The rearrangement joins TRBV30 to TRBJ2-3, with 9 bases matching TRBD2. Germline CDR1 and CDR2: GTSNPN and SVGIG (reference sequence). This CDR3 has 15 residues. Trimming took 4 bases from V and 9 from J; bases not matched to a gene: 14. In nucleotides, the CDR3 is TGTGCCTGGACCTTAGCGGGAGCGGAGGTGGGGACGCAGTATTTT. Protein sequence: CAWTLAGAEVGTQYF.

CDR3 in amino acids: CASSFRGTSGRRGYNEQFF. The CDR3 DNA reads TGTGCCAGCAGTTTCCGCGGGACTAGCGGGAGGAGAGGCTACAATGAGCAGTTCTTC. The V and J genes are TRBV27 and TRBJ2-1; 15 positions match TRBD2. The V gene end was trimmed by 3 bases and the J gene end by 3 bases; junction bases not matched to a gene: 9. Germline V gene data show CDR1 as MNHEY and CDR2 as SMNVEV (reference sequence). This CDR3 is 19 amino acids long.

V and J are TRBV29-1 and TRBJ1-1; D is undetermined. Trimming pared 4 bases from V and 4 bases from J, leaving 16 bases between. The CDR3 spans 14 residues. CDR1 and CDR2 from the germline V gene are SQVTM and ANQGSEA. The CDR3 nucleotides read TGCAGCGTTGGGGGAGTGGTGGGAGGCACTGAAGCTTTCTTT. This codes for CSVGGVVGGTEAFF. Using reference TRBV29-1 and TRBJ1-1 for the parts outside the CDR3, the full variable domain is SAVISQKPSRDICQRGTSLTIQCQVDSQVTMMFWYRQQPGQSLTLIATANQGSEATYESGFVIDKFPISRPNLTFSTLTVSNMSPEDSSIYLCSVGGVVGGTEAFFGQGTRLTVV.

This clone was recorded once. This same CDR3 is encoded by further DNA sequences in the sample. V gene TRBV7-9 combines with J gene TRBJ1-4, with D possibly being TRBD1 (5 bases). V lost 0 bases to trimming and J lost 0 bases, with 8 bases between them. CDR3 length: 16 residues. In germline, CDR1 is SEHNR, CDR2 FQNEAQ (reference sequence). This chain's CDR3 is CASSLATGATNEKLFF. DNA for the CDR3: TGTGCCAGCAGCTTAGCAACAGGAGCAACTAATGAAAAACTGTTTTTT. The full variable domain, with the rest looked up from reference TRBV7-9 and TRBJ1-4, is DTGVSQNPRHKITKRGQNVTFRCDPISEHNRLYWYRQTLGQGPEFLTYFQNEAQLEKSRLLSDRFSAERPKGSFSTLEIQRTEQGDSAMYLCASSLATGATNEKLFFGSGTQLSVL.

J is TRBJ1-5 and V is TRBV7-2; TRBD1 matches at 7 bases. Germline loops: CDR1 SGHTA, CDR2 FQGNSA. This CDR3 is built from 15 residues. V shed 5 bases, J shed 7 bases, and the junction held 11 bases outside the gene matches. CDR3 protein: CASSAQTGLGQPQHF. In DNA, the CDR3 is TGTGCCAGCAGCGCACAGACAGGGTTGGGCCAGCCCCAGCATTTT.

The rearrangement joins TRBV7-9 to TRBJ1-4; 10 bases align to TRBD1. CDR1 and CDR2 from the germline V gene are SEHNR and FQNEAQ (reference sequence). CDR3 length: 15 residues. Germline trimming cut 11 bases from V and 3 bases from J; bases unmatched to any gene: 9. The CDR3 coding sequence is TGTGCCGCTTCGAGGGACAGGGGCTCTAATGAAAAACTGTTTTTT. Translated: CAASRDRGSNEKLFF.

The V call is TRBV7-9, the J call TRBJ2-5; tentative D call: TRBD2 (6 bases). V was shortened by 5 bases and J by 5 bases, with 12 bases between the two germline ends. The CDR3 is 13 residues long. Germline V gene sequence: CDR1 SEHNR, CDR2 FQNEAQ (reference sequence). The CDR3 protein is CASSRGTLETQYF. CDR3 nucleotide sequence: TGTGCCAGCAGCCGGGGGACGTTGGAGACCCAGTACTTC.

CDR3 in DNA: TGTGCCAGCATAGAACAGGGGGCATACACCGGGGAGCTGTTTTTT. It is translated as CASIEQGAYTGELFF. The chain is built from TRBV7-8 and TRBJ2-2, with 9 bases lining up with TRBD1. The CDR3 totals 15 residues. The trim removed 7 bases at V and 3 bases at J, leaving 6 bases unmatched. Germline V lookup: CDR1 SGHVS, CDR2 FQNEAQ.

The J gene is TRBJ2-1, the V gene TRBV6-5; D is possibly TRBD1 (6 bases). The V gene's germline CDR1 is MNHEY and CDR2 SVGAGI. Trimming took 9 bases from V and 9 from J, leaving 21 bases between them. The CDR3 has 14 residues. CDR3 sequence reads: CASQSGTTKVEQFF. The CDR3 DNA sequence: TGTGCCAGTCAGTCCGGGACAACGAAGGTTGAGCAGTTCTTC.

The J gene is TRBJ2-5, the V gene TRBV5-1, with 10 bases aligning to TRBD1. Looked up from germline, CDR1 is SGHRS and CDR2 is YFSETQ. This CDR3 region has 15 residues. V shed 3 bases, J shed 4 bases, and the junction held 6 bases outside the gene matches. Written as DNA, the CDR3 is TGCGCCAGCAGCTGGCAGACAGGGGGCGTAGAGACCCAGTACTTC. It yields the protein CASSWQTGGVETQYF.

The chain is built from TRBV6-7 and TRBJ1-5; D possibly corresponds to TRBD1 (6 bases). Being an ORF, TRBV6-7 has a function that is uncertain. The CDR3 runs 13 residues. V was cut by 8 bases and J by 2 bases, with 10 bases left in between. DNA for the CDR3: TGTGCCAGCTCAGGGGACGGCAATCAGCCCCAGCATTTT. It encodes CASSGDGNQPQHF.

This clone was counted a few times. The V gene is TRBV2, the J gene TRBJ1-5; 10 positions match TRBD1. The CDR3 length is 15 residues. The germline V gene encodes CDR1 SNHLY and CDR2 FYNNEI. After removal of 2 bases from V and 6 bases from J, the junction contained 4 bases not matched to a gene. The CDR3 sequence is CASSESRTGGQPQHF. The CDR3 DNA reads TGTGCCAGCAGTGAATCTAGGACAGGGGGTCAGCCCCAGCATTTT.

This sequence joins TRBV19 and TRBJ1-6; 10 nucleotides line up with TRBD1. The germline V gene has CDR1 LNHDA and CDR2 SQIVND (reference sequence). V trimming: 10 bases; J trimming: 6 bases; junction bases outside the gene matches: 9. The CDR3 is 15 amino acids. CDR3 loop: CATTGTGVVNSPLHF. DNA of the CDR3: TGTGCCACCACGGGGACAGGGGTGGTTAATTCACCCCTCCACTTT.

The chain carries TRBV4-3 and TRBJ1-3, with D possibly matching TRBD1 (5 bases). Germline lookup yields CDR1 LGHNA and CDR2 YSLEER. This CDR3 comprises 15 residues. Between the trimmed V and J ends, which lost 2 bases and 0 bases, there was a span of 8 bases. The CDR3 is CASSQTGSSGNTIYF. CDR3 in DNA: TGCGCCAGCAGCCAAACAGGCAGCTCTGGAAACACCATATATTTT.

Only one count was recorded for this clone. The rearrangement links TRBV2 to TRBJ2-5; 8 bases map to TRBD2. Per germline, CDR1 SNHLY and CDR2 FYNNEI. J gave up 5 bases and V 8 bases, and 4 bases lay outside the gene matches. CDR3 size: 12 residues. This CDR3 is CASGGGTETQYF. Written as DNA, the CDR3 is TGTGCCAGCGGCGGGGGGACGGAGACCCAGTACTTC. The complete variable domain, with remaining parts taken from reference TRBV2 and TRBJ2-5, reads EPEVTQTPSHQVTQMGQEVILRCVPISNHLYFYWYRQILGQKVEFLVSFYNNEISEKSEIFDDQFSVERPDGSNFTLKIRSTKLEDSAMYFCASGGGTETQYFGPGTRLLVL.

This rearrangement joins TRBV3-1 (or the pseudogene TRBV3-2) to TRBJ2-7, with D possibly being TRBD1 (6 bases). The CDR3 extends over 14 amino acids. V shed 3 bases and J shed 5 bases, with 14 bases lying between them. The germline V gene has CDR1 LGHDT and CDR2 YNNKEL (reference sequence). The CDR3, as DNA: TGTGCCAGCAGCCATGGGGGCCGTCAAAACGAGCAGTACTTC. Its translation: CASSHGGRQNEQYF.

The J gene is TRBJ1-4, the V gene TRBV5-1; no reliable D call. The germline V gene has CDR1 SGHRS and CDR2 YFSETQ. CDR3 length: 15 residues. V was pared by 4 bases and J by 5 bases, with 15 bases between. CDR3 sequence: CASSPLGVGNEKLFF. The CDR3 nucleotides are TGCGCCAGCAGCCCCCTCGGGGTGGGGAATGAAAAACTGTTTTTT.

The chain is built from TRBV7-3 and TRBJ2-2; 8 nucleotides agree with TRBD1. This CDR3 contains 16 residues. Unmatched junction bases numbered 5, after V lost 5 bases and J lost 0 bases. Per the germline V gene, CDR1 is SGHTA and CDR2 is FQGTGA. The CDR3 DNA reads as TGTGCCAGCAGCAGAAGGACAGGGACGAACACCGGGGAGCTGTTTTTT. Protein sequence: CASSRRTGTNTGELFF.

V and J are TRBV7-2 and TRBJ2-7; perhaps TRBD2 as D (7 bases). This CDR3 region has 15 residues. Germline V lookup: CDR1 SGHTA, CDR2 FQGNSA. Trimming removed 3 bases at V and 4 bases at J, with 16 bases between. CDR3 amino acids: CASSLGGGAGYEQYF. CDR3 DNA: TGTGCCAGCAGCTTGGGCGGGGGCGCTGGATACGAGCAGTACTTC. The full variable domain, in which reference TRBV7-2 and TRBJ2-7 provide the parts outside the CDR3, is GAGVSQSPSNKVTEKGKDVELRCDPISGHTALYWYRQSLGQGLEFLIYFQGNSAPDKSGLPSDRFSAERTGGSVSTLTIQRTQQEDSAVYLCASSLGGGAGYEQYFGPGTRLTVT.

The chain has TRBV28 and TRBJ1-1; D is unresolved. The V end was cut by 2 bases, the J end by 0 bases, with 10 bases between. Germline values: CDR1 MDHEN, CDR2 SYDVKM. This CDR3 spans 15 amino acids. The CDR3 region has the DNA TGTGCCAGCAGTTTAGGGCCACAAGTGAACACTGAAGCTTTCTTT. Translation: CASSLGPQVNTEAFF.

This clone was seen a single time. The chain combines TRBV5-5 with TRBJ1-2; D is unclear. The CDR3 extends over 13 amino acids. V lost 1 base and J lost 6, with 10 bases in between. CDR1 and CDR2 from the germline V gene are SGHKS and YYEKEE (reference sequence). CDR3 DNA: TGTGCCAGCAGCTTGAACCTATTAAATGGCTACACCTTC. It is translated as CASSLNLLNGYTF.

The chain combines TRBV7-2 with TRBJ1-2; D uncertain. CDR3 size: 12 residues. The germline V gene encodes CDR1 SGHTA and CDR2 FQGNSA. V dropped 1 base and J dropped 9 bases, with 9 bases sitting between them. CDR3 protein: CASSLVEGSYTF. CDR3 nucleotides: TGTGCCAGCAGCTTAGTTGAGGGAAGCTACACCTTC.

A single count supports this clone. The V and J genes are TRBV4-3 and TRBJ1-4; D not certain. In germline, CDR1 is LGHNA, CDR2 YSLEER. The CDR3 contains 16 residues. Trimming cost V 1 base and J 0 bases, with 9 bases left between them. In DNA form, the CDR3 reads TGCGCCAGCAGCCAAGGGCCCACCGCAACTAATGAAAAACTGTTTTTT. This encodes CASSQGPTATNEKLFF.

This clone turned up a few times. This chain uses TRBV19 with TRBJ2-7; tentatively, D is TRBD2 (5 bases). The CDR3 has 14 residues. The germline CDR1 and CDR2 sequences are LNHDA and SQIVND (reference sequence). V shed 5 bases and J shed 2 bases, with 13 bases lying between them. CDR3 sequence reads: CASSEGGWTYEQYF. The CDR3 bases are TGTGCCAGTAGTGAGGGCGGCTGGACCTACGAGCAGTACTTC.

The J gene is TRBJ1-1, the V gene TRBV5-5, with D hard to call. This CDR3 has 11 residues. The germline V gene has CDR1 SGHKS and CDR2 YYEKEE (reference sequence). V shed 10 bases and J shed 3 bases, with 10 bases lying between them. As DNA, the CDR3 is TGTGCCCCCGGGTTGGACACTGAAGCTTTCTTT. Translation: CAPGLDTEAFF. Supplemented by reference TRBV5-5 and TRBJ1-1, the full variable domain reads DAGVTQSPTHLIKTRGQQVTLRCSPISGHKSVSWYQQVLGQGPQFIFQYYEKEERGRGNFPDRFSARQFPNYSSELNVNALLLGDSALYLCAPGLDTEAFFGQGTRLTVV.

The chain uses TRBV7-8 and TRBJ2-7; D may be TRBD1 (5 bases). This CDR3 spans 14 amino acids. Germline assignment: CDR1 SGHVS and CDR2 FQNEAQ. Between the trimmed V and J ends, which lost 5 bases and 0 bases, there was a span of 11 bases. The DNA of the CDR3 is TGTGCCAGCAGCCCACAGGCCAGCTCCTACGAGCAGTACTTC. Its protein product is CASSPQASSYEQYF.

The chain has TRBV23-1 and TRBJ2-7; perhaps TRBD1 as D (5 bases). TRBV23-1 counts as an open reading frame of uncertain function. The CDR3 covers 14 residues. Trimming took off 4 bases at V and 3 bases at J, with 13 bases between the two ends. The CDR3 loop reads CASSPLPGYYEQYF. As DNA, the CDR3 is TGCGCCAGCAGTCCCTTACCAGGGTACTACGAGCAGTACTTC.

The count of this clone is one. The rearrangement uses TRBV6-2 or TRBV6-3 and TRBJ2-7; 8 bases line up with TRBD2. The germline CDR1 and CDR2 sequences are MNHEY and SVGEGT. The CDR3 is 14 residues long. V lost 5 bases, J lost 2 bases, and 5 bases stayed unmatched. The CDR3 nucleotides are TGTGCCAGCAGTCCAGGGACTAGGACCTACGAGCAGTACTTC. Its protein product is CASSPGTRTYEQYF.